This T cell receptor beta chain was captured by sequencing in a study of T cell responses to AZD1222 COVID-19 vaccine listed by TCRdb under 2021. With regard to the full study: AZD1222 recipients given second doses at about 4 weeks or at about 12 weeks were pooled, since spike-specific TCR depth and breadth were not found to differ between the two schedules. TCR sequencing covered 230 or so trial participants: around 210 given two doses of AZD1222 and 26 given two doses of MenACWY control vaccine. Trial participants were enrolled by age into subgroups of 18-55, 56-69 and 70-plus years, and around 150, 28 and 57 TCR-sequenced participants, respectively, were included in these subgroups.

What this sample's time point label stands for: baseline before first vaccination. Vaccinee samples were obtained from the UK trials COV001 and COV002, which included a single-blind randomized controlled phase 2/3 trial of AZD1222 (ChAdOx1 nCoV-19) in healthy adults. Trial participant PBMC samples were collected at day 0 and day 28 after the second dose for TCRbeta chain sequencing. Study-level results and caveats: Participants were mostly white British, with more females than males. The authors suggested clonal diversity may have been underestimated. Reportedly, almost half of the unique spike-specific TCRs recognized epitopes lying outside the regions that are mutated in the B.1.351 and B.1.1.7 variants. After two AZD1222 doses, both the breadth and the depth of spike-specific TCRs were significantly higher than at day 0 and than in MenACWY recipients. Conclusions about previously exposed vaccinees are limited, since just five to seven AZD1222 recipients were seropositive for SARS-CoV-2 at baseline. The 56-69-year group was small, and its depth increase did not reach significance, likely because of low power. No day 14 peak-response samples were available, so repertoires were characterized only after the peak T cell response. The whole spike protein was spanned by vaccine-associated CD4 TCRs, and dominant responses were seen in regions 160-218 and 743-854.

With regard to this clone: The antigen this receptor binds is unknown. The sample holds no much larger clone one base away, and base qualities are not on file.

The CDR3 regions of human TCRbeta chains were analyzed by immunosequencing. In the authors' own workflow: Repertoire TCRs were checked for matches against a reference library of SARS-CoV-2-specific TCRs that had been generated using the MIRA antigen-specificity platform. Breadth meant the fraction of unique TCRs that were SARS-CoV-2-associated, whereas depth meant the fraction of total T cells that were SARS-CoV-2-associated. Using the MIRA data, each spike-specific TCR was assigned both to the spike region to which the TCR was reactive and to a CD4 or CD8 class. Log10-transformed breadth and depth values were compared by one-way ANOVA with Sidak's multiple comparisons tests. Entries here come from immuneACCESS through TCRdb and include only in-frame sequences with V and J called. Some clones fail to appear in such tables; in the studies checked, an unresolved V gene covers under half of the shortfall, and the cause of the remainder is unknown. That table is the source of V, J and clone size, and D and trimming were worked out from the DNA. The sample profile shows around 180,000 clones; around 88% of them were found once. Together, the top ten hold around 0.5% of the sample.

Trimming costs V 2 bases and J 0 bases, and their ends lie 7 bases apart. Spanning cysteine to phenylalanine, the CDR3 consists of 15 amino acids. Only CDR3 DNA is held: 45 bases, read in frame from base 1. Reading the germline V gene gives CDR1 MDHEN and CDR2 SYDVKM. The chain uses TRBV28 and TRBJ1-4; confidence is insufficient to name the D gene. The receptor's source is an adult in good health. The specimen was peripheral blood, collected on day 0 of AZD1222 vaccination. The CDR3 region: CASSLRGTTNEKLFF. The DNA reads TGTGCCAGCAGTTTACGGGGTACAACTAATGAAAAACTGTTTTTT.